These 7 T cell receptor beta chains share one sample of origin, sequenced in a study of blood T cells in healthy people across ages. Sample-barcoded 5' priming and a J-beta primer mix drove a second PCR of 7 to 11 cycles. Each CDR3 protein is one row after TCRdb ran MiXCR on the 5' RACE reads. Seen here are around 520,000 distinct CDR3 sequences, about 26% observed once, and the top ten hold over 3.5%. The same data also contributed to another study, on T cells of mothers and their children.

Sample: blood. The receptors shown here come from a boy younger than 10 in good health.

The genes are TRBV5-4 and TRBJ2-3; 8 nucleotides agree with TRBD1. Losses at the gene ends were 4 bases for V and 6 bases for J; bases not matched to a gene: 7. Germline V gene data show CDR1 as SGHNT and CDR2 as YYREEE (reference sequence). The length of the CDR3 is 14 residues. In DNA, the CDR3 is TGTGCCAGCAGCAGACAGGGGAGGTCGGATACGCAGTATTTT. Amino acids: CASSRQGRSDTQYF.

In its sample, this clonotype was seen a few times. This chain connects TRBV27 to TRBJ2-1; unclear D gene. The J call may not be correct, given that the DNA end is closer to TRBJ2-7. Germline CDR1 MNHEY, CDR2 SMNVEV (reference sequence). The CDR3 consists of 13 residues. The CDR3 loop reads CASSWPFGSEQYF. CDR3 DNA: TGTGCCAGCAGTTGGCCCTTTGGATCCGAGCAGTACTTC.

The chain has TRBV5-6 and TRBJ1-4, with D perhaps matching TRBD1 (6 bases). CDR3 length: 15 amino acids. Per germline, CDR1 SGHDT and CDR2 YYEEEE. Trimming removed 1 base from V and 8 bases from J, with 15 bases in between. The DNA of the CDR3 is TGTGCCAGCAGCTTGCGAGGGGGGCCGAGGGAAAAACTGTTTTTT. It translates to CASSLRGGPREKLFF.

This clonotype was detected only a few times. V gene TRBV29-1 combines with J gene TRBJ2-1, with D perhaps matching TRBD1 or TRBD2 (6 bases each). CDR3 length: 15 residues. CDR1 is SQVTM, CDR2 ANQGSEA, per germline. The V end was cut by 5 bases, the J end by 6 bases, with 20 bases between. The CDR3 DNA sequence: TGCAGCGTTCGGCGGGTTACAGGGACTGGCAATGAGCAGTTCTTC. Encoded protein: CSVRRVTGTGNEQFF.

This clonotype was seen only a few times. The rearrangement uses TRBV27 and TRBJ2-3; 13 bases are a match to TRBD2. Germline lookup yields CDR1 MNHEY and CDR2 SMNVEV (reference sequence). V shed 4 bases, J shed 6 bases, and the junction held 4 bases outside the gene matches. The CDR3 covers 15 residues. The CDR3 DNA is TGTGCCAGCAGTTGGGGACTAGCGGGAAAGGATACGCAGTATTTT. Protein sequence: CASSWGLAGKDTQYF.

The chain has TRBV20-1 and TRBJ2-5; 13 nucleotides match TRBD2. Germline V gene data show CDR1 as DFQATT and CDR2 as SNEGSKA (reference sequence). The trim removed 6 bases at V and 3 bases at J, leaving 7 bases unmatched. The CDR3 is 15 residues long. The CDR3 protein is CSAELAGGQEETQYF. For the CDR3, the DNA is TGCAGTGCCGAACTAGCGGGAGGGCAAGAAGAGACCCAGTACTTC.

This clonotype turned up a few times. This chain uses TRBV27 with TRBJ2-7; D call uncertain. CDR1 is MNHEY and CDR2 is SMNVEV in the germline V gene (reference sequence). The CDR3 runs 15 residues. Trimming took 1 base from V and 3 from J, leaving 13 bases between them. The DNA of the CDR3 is TGTGCCAGCAGTTTATGGTATCAGCGTAGCTACGAGCAGTACTTC. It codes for CASSLWYQRSYEQYF.